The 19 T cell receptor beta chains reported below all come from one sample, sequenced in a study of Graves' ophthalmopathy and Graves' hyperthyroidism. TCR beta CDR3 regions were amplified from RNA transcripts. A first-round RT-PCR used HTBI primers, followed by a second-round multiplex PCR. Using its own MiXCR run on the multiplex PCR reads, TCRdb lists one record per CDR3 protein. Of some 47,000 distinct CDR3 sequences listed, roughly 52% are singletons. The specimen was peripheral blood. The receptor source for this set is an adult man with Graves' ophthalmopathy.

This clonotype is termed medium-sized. The CDR3 loop reads CASIWAGNYEQYF. CDR3 DNA sequence: TGTGCCAGCATTTGGGCAGGGAACTACGAGCAGTACTTC. V and J are TRBV2 and TRBJ2-7, with D possibly being TRBD1 (5 bases). Germline V gives CDR1 SNHLY, CDR2 FYNNEI. The CDR3 is 13 residues long. The ends were cut back, 7 bases at V and 3 bases at J, with 13 bases in the middle.

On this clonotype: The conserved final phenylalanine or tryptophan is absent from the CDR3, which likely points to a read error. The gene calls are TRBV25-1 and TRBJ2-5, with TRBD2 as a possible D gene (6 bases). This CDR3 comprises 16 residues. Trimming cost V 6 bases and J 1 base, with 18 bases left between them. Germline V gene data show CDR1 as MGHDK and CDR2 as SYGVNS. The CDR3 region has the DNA TGTGCCAGCAGCTCTCTTGCGGGACCCACCCAAGAGACCCAGTACCTC. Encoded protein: CASSSLAGPTQETQYL.

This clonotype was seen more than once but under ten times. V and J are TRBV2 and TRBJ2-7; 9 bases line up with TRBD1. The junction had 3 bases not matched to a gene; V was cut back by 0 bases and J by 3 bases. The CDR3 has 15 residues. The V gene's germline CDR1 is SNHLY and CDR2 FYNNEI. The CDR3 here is CASSEATGQGYEQYF. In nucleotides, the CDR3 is TGTGCCAGCAGTGAAGCGACGGGACAGGGCTACGAGCAGTACTTC.

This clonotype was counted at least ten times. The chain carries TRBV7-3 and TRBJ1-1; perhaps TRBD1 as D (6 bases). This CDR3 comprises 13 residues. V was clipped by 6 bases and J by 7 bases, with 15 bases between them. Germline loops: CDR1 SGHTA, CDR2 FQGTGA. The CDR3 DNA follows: TGTGCCAGCAGTTTTGACAGGACGGGTGAAGCTTTCTTT. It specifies CASSFDRTGEAFF.

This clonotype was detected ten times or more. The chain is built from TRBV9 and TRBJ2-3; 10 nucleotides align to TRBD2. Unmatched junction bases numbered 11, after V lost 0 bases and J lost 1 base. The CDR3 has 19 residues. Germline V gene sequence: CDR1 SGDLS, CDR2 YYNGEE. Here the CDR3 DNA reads TGTGCCAGCAGCGTAGCTATCCTAGCGGGAGCCCGTGGCACAGATACGCAGTATTTT. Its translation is CASSVAILAGARGTDTQYF.

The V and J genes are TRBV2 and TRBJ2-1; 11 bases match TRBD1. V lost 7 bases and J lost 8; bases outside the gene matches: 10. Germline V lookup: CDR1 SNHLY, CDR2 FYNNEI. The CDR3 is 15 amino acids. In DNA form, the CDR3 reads TGTGCCAGCATTCTGGGACAGGGGGGACGCTATGAGCAGTTCTTC. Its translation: CASILGQGGRYEQFF.

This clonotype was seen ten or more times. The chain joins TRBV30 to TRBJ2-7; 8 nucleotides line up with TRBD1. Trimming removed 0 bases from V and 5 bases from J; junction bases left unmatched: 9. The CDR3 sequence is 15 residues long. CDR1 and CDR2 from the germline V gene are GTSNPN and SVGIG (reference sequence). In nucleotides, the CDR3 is TGTGCCTGGAGTGTAGGCGAGCAGGGGGCCCACGAGCAGTACTTC. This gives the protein CAWSVGEQGAHEQYF.

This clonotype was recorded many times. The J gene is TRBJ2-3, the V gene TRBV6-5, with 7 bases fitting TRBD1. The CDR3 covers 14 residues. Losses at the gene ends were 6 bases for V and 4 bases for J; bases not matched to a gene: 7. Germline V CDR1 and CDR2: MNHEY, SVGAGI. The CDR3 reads CASSLGTAADTQYF. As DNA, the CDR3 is TGTGCCAGCAGCCTAGGGACAGCCGCAGATACGCAGTATTTT.

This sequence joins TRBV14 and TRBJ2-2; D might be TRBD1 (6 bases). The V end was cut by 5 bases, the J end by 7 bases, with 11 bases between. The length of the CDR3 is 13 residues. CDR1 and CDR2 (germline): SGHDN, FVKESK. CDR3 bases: TGTGCCAGCAGCTGGACCAGGGGCGGGGAGCTGTTTTTT. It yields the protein CASSWTRGGELFF.

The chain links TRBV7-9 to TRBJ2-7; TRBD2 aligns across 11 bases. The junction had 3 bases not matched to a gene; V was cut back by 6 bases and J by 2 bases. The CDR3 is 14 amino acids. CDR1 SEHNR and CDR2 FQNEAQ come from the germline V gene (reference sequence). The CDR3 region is CASRISGRAYEQYF. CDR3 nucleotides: TGTGCCAGCAGAATTAGCGGGAGGGCCTACGAGCAGTACTTC.

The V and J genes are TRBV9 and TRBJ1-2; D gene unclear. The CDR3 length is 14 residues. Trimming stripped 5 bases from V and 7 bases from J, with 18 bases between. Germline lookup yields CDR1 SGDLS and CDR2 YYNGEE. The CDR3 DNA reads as TGTGCCAGCAGTGAGCCGGTAGATTCTATTGGCTACACCTTC. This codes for CASSEPVDSIGYTF.

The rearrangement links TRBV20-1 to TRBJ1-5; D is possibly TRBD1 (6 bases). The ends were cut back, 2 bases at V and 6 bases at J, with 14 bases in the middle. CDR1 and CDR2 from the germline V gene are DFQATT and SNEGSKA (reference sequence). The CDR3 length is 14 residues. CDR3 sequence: CSARTGSGVQPQHF. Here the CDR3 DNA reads TGCAGTGCTAGAACGGGATCAGGGGTTCAGCCCCAGCATTTT.

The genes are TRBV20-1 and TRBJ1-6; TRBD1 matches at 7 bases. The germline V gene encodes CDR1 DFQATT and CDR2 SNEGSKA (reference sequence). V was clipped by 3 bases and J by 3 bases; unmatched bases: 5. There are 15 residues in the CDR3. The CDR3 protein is CSARRQGSYNSPLHF. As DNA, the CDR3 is TGCAGTGCTAGGCGACAGGGAAGCTATAATTCACCCCTCCACTTT.

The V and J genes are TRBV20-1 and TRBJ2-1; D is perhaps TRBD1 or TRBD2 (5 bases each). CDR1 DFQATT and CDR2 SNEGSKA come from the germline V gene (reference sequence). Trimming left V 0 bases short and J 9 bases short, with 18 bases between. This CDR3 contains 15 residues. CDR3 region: CSARDTGTLGSEQFF. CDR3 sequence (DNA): TGCAGTGCTAGAGATACAGGCACCTTGGGGAGTGAGCAGTTCTTC.

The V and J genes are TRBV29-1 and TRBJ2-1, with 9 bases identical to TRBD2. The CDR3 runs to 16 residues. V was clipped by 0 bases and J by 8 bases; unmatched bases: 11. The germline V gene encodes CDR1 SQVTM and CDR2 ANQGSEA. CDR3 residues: CSVEEGWGLASDEQFF. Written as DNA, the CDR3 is TGCAGCGTTGAAGAAGGGTGGGGACTAGCTAGCGATGAGCAGTTCTTC.

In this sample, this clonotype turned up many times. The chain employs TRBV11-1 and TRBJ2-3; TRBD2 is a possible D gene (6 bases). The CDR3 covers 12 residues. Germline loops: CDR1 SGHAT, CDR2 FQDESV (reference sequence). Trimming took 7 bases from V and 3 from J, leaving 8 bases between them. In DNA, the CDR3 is TGTGCCAGCATCGGGGGTACAGATACGCAGTATTTT. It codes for CASIGGTDTQYF.

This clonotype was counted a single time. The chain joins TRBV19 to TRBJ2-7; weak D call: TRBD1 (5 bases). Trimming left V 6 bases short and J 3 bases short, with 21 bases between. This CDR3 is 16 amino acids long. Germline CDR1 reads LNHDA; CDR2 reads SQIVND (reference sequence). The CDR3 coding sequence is TGTGCCAGTAGCGGAATACAAGGCCAGGGCCTCTACGAGCAGTACTTC. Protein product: CASSGIQGQGLYEQYF.

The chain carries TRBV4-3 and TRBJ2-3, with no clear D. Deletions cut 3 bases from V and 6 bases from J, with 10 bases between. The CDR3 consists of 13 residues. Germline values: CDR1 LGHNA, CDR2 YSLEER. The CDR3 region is CASSQTTRDTQYF. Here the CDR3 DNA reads TGCGCCAGCAGCCAGACCACCAGGGATACGCAGTATTTT.

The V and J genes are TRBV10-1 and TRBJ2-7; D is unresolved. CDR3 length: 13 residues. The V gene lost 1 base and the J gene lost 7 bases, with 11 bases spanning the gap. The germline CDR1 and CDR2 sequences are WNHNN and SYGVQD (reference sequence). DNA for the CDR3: TGCGCCAGCAGTGAGTTAACTAACAATGAGCAGTACTTC. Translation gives CASSELTNNEQYF.